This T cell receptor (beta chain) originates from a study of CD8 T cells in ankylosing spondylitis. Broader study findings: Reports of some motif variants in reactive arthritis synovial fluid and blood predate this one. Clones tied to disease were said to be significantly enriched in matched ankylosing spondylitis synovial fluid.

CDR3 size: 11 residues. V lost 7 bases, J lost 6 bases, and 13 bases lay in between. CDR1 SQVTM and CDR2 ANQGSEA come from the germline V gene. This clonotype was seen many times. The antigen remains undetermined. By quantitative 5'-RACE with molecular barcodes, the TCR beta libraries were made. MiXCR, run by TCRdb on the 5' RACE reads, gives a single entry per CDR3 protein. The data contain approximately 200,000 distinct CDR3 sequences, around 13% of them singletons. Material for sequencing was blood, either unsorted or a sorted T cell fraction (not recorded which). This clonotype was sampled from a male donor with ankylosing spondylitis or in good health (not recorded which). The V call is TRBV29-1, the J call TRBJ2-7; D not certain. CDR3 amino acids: CSGRVGSEQYF. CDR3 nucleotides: TGCAGCGGGAGAGTAGGAAGCGAGCAGTACTTC.